The entry below describes one T cell receptor beta chain. Its specificity is not known. This record belongs to a study of T cells in localized non-small cell lung cancer. Study-wide points: A raised T cell density in blood coincided with lengthier overall survival. Within adjacent lung there appeared a median approximately 57 of the top 100 tumor clones. Uninvolved adjacent lung showed higher T cell clonality than tumor.

Repertoires were generated with immunoSEQ multiplex PCR, while TCRdb's copy carries only in-frame clones and drops some. Counted here are roughly 15,000 clones, more than 80% occurring once; the ten biggest clones make up 4.2%. The receptor was isolated from a woman aged 35 to 75 with stage I lung adenocarcinoma. Specimen: peripheral blood, collected before any cancer treatment.

CDR3 amino acids: CASSLGQGVQFF. The CDR3 nucleotides read TGTGCCAGCAGCCTGGGACAGGGGGTGCAGTTCTTC. The genes are TRBV7-9 and TRBJ2-1; 11 nucleotides match TRBD1. The J segment lost 12 bases and the V segment lost 5 bases, leaving 3 bases of the junction unmatched. This CDR3 is 12 amino acids long. Germline-derived CDR1 and CDR2 are SEHNR and FQNEAQ (reference sequence).